One and the same sample provided the 9 T cell receptor beta chains below, sequenced in a study of T cell responses to AZD1222 COVID-19 vaccine. TCRdb's copy holds only in-frame clones and misses some; the assay was immunoSEQ multiplex PCR. The sample has 200,000 or so clones, about 87% seen once; the top ten hold 5% to 7%. The sample was peripheral blood, taken on day 0 of AZD1222 vaccination. These receptor sequences come from an adult in good health.

The chain has TRBV12-3 or TRBV12-4 and TRBJ1-2, with a tentative D call TRBD1 (5 bases). The ends were cut back, 5 bases at V and 7 bases at J, with 11 bases in the middle. The CDR3 is 12 residues long. CDR3 DNA sequence: TGTGCCAGCAGTCCCGCCGACAGTGGCTACACCTTC. It translates to CASSPADSGYTF.

This clone has more than one count but fewer than ten. The V gene is TRBV19, the J gene TRBJ2-7; 8 bases match TRBD1. Germline V CDR1 and CDR2: LNHDA, SQIVND (reference sequence). J lost 6 bases, V lost 4 bases, and 2 bases had no gene match. The CDR3 totals 12 residues. The CDR3 region has the DNA TGTGCCAGTAGTAGGACAGGGATCGAGCAGTACTTC. It is translated as CASSRTGIEQYF.

The rearrangement uses TRBV7-2 and TRBJ2-2; TRBD1 aligns across 9 bases. V lost 5 bases, J lost 5 bases, and 9 bases stayed unmatched. CDR1 SGHTA and CDR2 FQGNSA come from the germline V gene. The CDR3 consists of 16 residues. The chain's CDR3 is CASSVSRTGATGELFF. CDR3 nucleotide sequence: TGTGCCAGCAGCGTATCGCGGACAGGGGCTACCGGGGAGCTGTTTTTT. The complete variable domain, with remaining parts taken from reference TRBV7-2 and TRBJ2-2, reads GAGVSQSPSNKVTEKGKDVELRCDPISGHTALYWYRQSLGQGLEFLIYFQGNSAPDKSGLPSDRFSAERTGGSVSTLTIQRTQQEDSAVYLCASSVSRTGATGELFFGEGSRLTVL.

This clone showed up just once. The rearrangement links TRBV5-6 to TRBJ1-2; 11 nucleotides match TRBD1. Germline CDR1 reads SGHDT; CDR2 reads YYEEEE. Germline trimming cut 4 bases from V and 8 bases from J; bases unmatched to any gene: 4. CDR3 size: 13 residues. The CDR3 here is CASSLGQGGGYTF. In DNA, the CDR3 is TGTGCCAGCAGCCTGGGACAGGGGGGCGGCTACACCTTC.

This chain links TRBV28 with TRBJ1-2, with D possibly matching TRBD1 (6 bases). Trimming removed 7 bases at V and 5 bases at J, with 17 bases between. This CDR3 contains 14 residues. Germline CDR1 is MDHEN and CDR2 is SYDVKM. In DNA form, the CDR3 reads TGTGCCAGCACAGGGGATCAAGGGCAATATGGCTACACCTTC. Amino acids: CASTGDQGQYGYTF.

This chain uses TRBV28 with TRBJ2-3; the match to TRBD2 covers 9 bases. V shed 6 bases, J shed 5 bases, and the junction held 6 bases outside the gene matches. Germline values: CDR1 MDHEN, CDR2 SYDVKM. The CDR3 is 14 residues long. CDR3 DNA sequence: TGTGCCAGCAGCAGCGGGGGGCAGGGAGATACGCAGTATTTT. Amino acid sequence: CASSSGGQGDTQYF.

CDR3 in DNA: TGTGCCACCAGCAGGAGTAGGCCCACCGGGGAGCTGTTTTTT. It is translated as CATSRSRPTGELFF. The chain recombines TRBV15 with TRBJ2-2; D not resolved. CDR3 size: 14 residues. V shed 3 bases and J shed 4 bases, with 9 bases lying between them. Germline CDR1 reads LNHNV; CDR2 reads YYDKDF (reference sequence).

The chain uses TRBV4-2 and TRBJ1-5; D ambiguous. Trimming removed 5 bases at V and 6 bases at J, with 8 bases between. The CDR3 runs 12 residues. Germline assignment: CDR1 LGHNA and CDR2 YNFKEQ. The CDR3 sequence is CASSSLGQPQHF. The CDR3 region has the DNA TGTGCCAGCAGCTCTCTGGGTCAGCCCCAGCATTTT.

The gene calls are TRBV19 and TRBJ2-5; TRBD2 aligns across 11 bases. The ends lost 4 bases at V and 5 bases at J; junction bases unmatched: 3. The length of the CDR3 is 14 residues. The germline V gene has CDR1 LNHDA and CDR2 SQIVND (reference sequence). The CDR3 spells CASSTLAGVETQYF. The CDR3 coding sequence is TGTGCCAGTAGTACACTAGCGGGAGTGGAGACCCAGTACTTC. Based on the CDR3 plus reference TRBV19 and TRBJ2-5, the full variable domain is DGGITQSPKYLFRKEGQNVTLSCEQNLNHDAMYWYRQDPGQGLRLIYYSQIVNDFQKGDIAEGYSVSREKKESFPLTVTSAQKNPTAFYLCASSTLAGVETQYFGPGTRLLVL.